The subject of this entry is one T cell receptor (beta chain). Its antigen remains unidentified. The data derive from a study of identical twins. General study results and limits: Fewer insertions were carried by abundant cord blood beta clonotypes, but none was seen in memory repertoires.

CDR3 size: 16 residues. With V trimmed by 7 bases and J by 2 bases, 6 bases remained unmatched. Germline CDR1 LGHNT, CDR2 FRNRAP. A single record per CDR3 protein comes from TCRdb applying MiXCR to the 5' RACE reads. The sample has under 450,000 distinct CDR3 sequences, less than 20% seen once. The chain couples TRBV12-5 to TRBJ2-5; TRBD2 aligns across 14 bases. The receptor comes from a man aged 50-59 years in good health. The material sequenced was naive T cells sorted from blood. CDR3 loop: CASAPGLAGVQETQYF. The CDR3 nucleotides read TGTGCTAGTGCCCCGGGACTAGCGGGAGTTCAAGAGACCCAGTACTTC.